This T cell receptor beta chain derives from a study of shared clonotypes between healthy human individuals (dated by TCRdb to 2020 to 2021). Concerning the study at large: Three men and two women, aged 18 to 49 years, made up the cohort. For each donor, CD4 naive and CD4 memory were each run on three plates, CD8 naive on two plates, and CD8 memory on one plate. To estimate repertoire size and how much clonotype sharing occurs between individuals, the study deeply sequenced the blood TCR repertoires of 5 or 6 healthy adults. To increase sequencing depth and limit assay-specific biases, TCR repertoire library preparation and sequencing were carried out by different laboratories using diverse techniques. Between about 0.94 and 8.9 billion PBMCs per donor were obtained by leukapheresis. Summary of the overall study and its limitations: Larger estimated clonotype richness was generally found for naive subsets than for memory subsets. Compared with non-shared clonotypes, the clonotypes found in all four sorted-subset donors had higher generation probabilities. Based on pairwise subsampling, the degree of clonotype sharing among donors was expected to be affected by sequencing depth. Because the study included a small number of donors, the genetic and exposure-history diversity represented was limited. Sampling was restricted to blood, and TCR repertoires in tissue are likely to differ from TCR repertoires in blood. About 5% of naive CD4, 3.5% of naive CD8, approximately 2% of memory CD4, and 0.4% of memory CD8 clonotypes were shared across several donors. Even with the large sequencing depth, rarefaction of the sorted-subset datasets indicated that sequencing was incomplete.

Using the deep immunoSEQ assay, multiplex PCR amplified TCR CDR3 regions from genomic DNA. Extracted genomic DNA from each cell subset was distributed evenly across all wells of several immunoSEQ 96-well plates, and each plate was treated as a replicate. For sorted subsets, roughly 0.2 ug genomic DNA, equal to tens of thousands of T cell genomes, was loaded into each replicate PCR. Purified libraries were measured with a Qubit 3.0 fluorometer, size-checked on a Bioanalyzer 2100, and measured again with the KAPA Library Quantification kit. Each immunoSEQ 96-well plate was sequenced on its own single-read 150-cycle Illumina NextSeq 550 flow cell. Per the original workflow: Because only junctional sequences without quality scores were contained in the immunoSEQ output, filtering matching that applied to full-length reads could not be performed. Sequences were annotated with PyIR, a Python wrapper for IgBLAST v1.9, using IMGT germline references to assign V/J genes and CDR3. Reads were filtered out if the reads had weak V/J assignments (E-value above 1e-6), no CDR3, stop codons, out-of-frame junctions, or ambiguous translated residues. V3J clonotypes were defined as sequences sharing an identical inferred V gene, J gene, and CDR3 amino acid sequence. The percentage overlap between two repertoires was calculated by dividing the number of shared unique clonotypes by the size of the smaller repertoire. Three approaches were used to assess repertoire richness: RTK rarefaction, the Chao1 estimator, and Recon v2.1 estimates of unobserved clonotypes. Generation probabilities were computed with OLGA for all TCRbeta clonotypes obtained by the gDNA method from a handful of donors. This is the immuneACCESS table as TCRdb keeps it, with only in-frame sequences that have V and J called. A part of the clones is gone; compared with another copy, unresolved V genes explain less than half, and the rest is unexplained. The V and J calls and clone size were taken over from that table, and D and trimming were inferred from the DNA. The sample table contains roughly 2 million clones; only one count was recorded for approximately 94% of them. The ten most abundant clones make up roughly 0.13% of the sample.

Taken from the germline V gene (reference sequence), the CDR1 and CDR2 loops are SGHNT and YYREEE. Relative to germline, V is 4 bases shorter and J is 14 bases shorter, with 13 bases between their ends. The CDR3 starts with the cysteine, ends with the phenylalanine, and has 12 residues. CDR3 DNA is the only sequence kept; it has 36 bases, read in frame from the first base. As to this clone: The clone's antigen remains unknown. Base qualities are missing; no much larger clone stands one base away.

Donors were healthy HIV-negative adults with no recently reported acute infections or vaccinations. Every donor was a Caucasian adult living in Nashville, Tennessee, USA. Magnetic negative selection was used to enrich CD4+ T cells, after which naive cells were positively selected on CD45RA and the negative fraction became the memory subset. Blood was collected by leukapheresis, and PBMCs were isolated by Ficoll-Histopaque density gradient centrifugation and then cryopreserved in liquid nitrogen vapor phase. Analytical flow cytometry was used to check the purity and quantity of each magnetically sorted T cell population. Genomic DNA was isolated from every sorted fraction and measured by UV absorbance on a Nanodrop 2000c.

The receptor was derived from a man between 18 and 29 years old in good health. Sequencing used naive CD4+ T cells sorted from blood. The sample's cell subset or site label, decoded: CD45RA+ positively selected. Recombination linked TRBV5-4 to TRBJ1-6; perhaps TRBD1 is the D gene, with 6 bases matching. The DNA sequence follows: TGTGCCAGCAGCCCACGAGGGGGAACCCTCCACTTT. This encodes CASSPRGGTLHF.